This T cell receptor beta chain comes out of a study of blood T cell repertoires in COVID-19. On the study more broadly: Whether acute or convalescent, the COVID-19 samples came from the United States, Italy and Spain. T cells, B-cell-depleted T cells, or PBMCs supplied cDNA or gDNA.

Original handling: Using reference gene primer amplification, nucleated cell counts were estimated. Method: immunoSEQ multiplex PCR; TCRdb's copy keeps in-frame clones and lacks some. D and trimming were read from the DNA, whereas the V and J calls and clone size are those reported in that table. Among 250,000 to 300,000 clones listed, 91% were seen once. V shed 5 bases and J 4 bases; nucleotides not matched to a gene: 2. The CDR3 consists of 13 residues. Seattle patients were enrolled during active infection and followed longitudinally. The clonotype originates from a young woman with COVID-19, enrolled during active disease. The sequencing sample was made of peripheral blood. The rearrangement joins TRBV12-3 or TRBV12-4 to TRBJ2-7; TRBD1 agrees at 10 bases. CDR3 sequence (DNA): TGTGCCAGCAGTGGGGGACAGGGGTACGAGCAGTACTTC. Protein sequence: CASSGGQGYEQYF.